This is a list of T cell receptor beta chains from one sample in a study of blood T cell repertoires in COVID-19. The assay was immunoSEQ multiplex PCR, and TCRdb's table has in-frame clones only and misses some. The repertoire includes about 86,000 clones, 87% of them detected once, and 1.1% sits in the top ten. Material for sequencing was peripheral blood. The origin of the receptors is a human donor in a cohort sampled during active COVID-19. The CDR3 runs from the conserved cysteine through the conserved F or W. The D gene is left open where the match is weak. Clone size is given for some rows only: seen once, a few or many times, or a class if the clone is expanded.

V gene	D gene	J gene	clone size	CDR3 protein	CDR3 DNA
TRBV10-3	TRBD2	TRBJ2-7	once	CAIRRTSGRALTYEQYF	TGTGCCATCAGGCGGACTAGCGGGAGGGCCCTTACCTACGAGCAGTACTTC
TRBV10-2	.	TRBJ1-1	.	CASSLPGYTEAFF	TGCGCCAGCAGTCTCCCAGGGTACACTGAAGCTTTCTTT
TRBV28	TRBD1	TRBJ2-7	.	CASSSGQSAAYEQYF	TGTGCCAGCAGTTCGGGACAGTCGGCCGCCTACGAGCAGTACTTC
TRBV6-5	TRBD2	TRBJ2-1	.	CASKLGTSVYNEQFF	TGTGCCAGCAAGCTGGGGACTAGCGTATACAATGAGCAGTTCTTC
TRBV25-1	.	TRBJ1-1	.	CASSFSVNTEAFF	TGTGCCAGCAGTTTTTCCGTGAACACTGAAGCTTTCTTT
TRBV2	TRBD1	TRBJ2-3	once	CASTVDRGNTDTQYF	TGTGCCAGCACCGTCGACAGGGGAAACACAGATACGCAGTATTTT
TRBV28	TRBD1	TRBJ1-5	.	CASRTPFPPLGGTGNSNQPQHF	TGTGCCAGCAGGACCCCATTCCCCCCGCTAGGAGGGACAGGCAATAGCAATCAGCCCCAGCATTTT
TRBV7-3	.	TRBJ2-7	few	CASSLSHKADTYEQYF	TGTGCCAGCAGCTTAAGTCACAAGGCAGACACCTACGAGCAGTACTTC
TRBV28	.	TRBJ1-3	.	CAHHGGAGNTIYF	TGTGCCCACCACGGGGGGGCTGGAAACACCATATATTTT
TRBV5-8	TRBD1	TRBJ1-2	.	CASSLQGARGYTF	TGTGCCAGCAGCTTACAGGGGGCGAGGGGCTACACCTTC
TRBV27	.	TRBJ2-3	.	CASKVGLDTQYF	TGTGCCAGCAAGGTGGGGCTAGATACGCAGTATTTT
TRBV18	TRBD1	TRBJ1-2	.	CASSPEEGARGYGYTF	TGTGCCAGCTCACCCGAGGAGGGGGCAAGAGGCTATGGCTACACCTTC
TRBV2	TRBD2	TRBJ2-7	.	CASAGGPGDYEQYF	TGTGCCAGCGCGGGAGGGCCGGGAGACTACGAGCAGTACTTC
TRBV5-1	TRBD2	TRBJ2-1	.	CASSLEAGGSYNEQFF	TGCGCCAGCAGCTTGGAGGCGGGGGGCTCCTACAATGAGCAGTTCTTC
TRBV28	.	TRBJ2-5	.	CASSLSGQTGAETQYF	TGTGCCAGCAGTTTATCGGGCCAGACAGGAGCCGAGACCCAGTACTTC
TRBV6-1	.	TRBJ2-7	.	CASSELARGEQYF	TGTGCCAGCAGTGAACTCGCAAGGGGCGAGCAGTACTTC
TRBV28	TRBD1	TRBJ2-7	.	CASSLPGTGYEQYF	TGTGCCAGCAGTTTGCCCGGGACAGGTTACGAGCAGTACTTC
TRBV27	.	TRBJ1-6	.	CASSKISGDSPLHF	TGTGCCAGCAGTAAAATTTCAGGGGATTCACCCCTCCACTTT
TRBV4-2	.	TRBJ1-1	.	CASSQAFFRRGAEITNTEAFF	TGTGCCAGCAGCCAAGCTTTTTTCCGTAGGGGCGCCGAGATAACGAACACTGAAGCTTTCTTT
TRBV7-9	.	TRBJ2-2	.	CASSLGTGFYTGELFF	TGTGCCAGCAGCTTAGGAACCGGGTTCTACACCGGGGAGCTGTTTTTT
TRBV9	.	TRBJ2-2	.	CASSPQVDTGELFF	TGTGCCAGCAGCCCCCAGGTGGATACCGGGGAGCTGTTTTTT
TRBV28	.	TRBJ1-2	.	CASTLPGNYGYTF	TGTGCCAGCACCTTACCAGGGAACTATGGCTACACCTTC
TRBV9	TRBD2	TRBJ2-2	.	CASSLNPGLEVFF	TGTGCCAGCAGCTTAAATCCGGGACTAGAGGTGTTTTTT
TRBV28	.	TRBJ2-3	few	CASYEGETTDTQYF	TGTGCCAGCTATGAGGGAGAGACCACAGATACGCAGTATTTT
TRBV28	.	TRBJ2-2	.	CASSLYLARNTGELFF	TGTGCCAGCAGTTTATACCTAGCGAGGAACACCGGGGAGCTGTTTTTT
TRBV7-8	.	TRBJ1-2	.	CASSLAPPGMGLNYGYTF	TGTGCCAGCAGCTTAGCGCCCCCCGGGATGGGATTGAACTATGGCTACACCTTC
TRBV9	TRBD2	TRBJ2-3	.	CASSGSGGGDTQYF	TGTGCCAGCAGCGGAAGTGGGGGGGGAGATACGCAGTATTTT
TRBV29-1	TRBD1	TRBJ1-3	.	CSASQGEGGNTIYF	TGCAGCGCCTCACAGGGGGAAGGTGGAAACACCATATATTTT
TRBV30	.	TRBJ1-5	.	CAWSVRFGGLNQPQHF	TGTGCCTGGAGTGTAAGGTTTGGAGGGCTTAATCAGCCCCAGCATTTT
TRBV4-1	TRBD1	TRBJ1-3	.	CASSPRTGSRSGNTIYF	TGCGCCAGCAGCCCACGGACAGGGAGCAGGTCTGGAAACACCATATATTTT
TRBV7-9	TRBD1	TRBJ1-1	once	CASSPRQGDTEAFF	TGTGCCAGCAGCCCCCGACAGGGGGACACTGAAGCTTTCTTT
TRBV28	TRBD1	TRBJ1-2	.	CASSSGQGAFSYGYTF	TGTGCCAGCAGTTCGGGACAGGGGGCCTTCTCCTATGGCTACACCTTC
TRBV28	.	TRBJ1-5	once	CASSSPSAGDQPQHF	TGTGCCAGCAGTTCACCTTCCGCAGGGGATCAGCCCCAGCATTTT
TRBV10-3	TRBD2	TRBJ2-5	.	CAISGRGTSGRAGETQYF	TGTGCCATCAGCGGGAGGGGAACAAGCGGGAGGGCCGGAGAGACCCAGTACTTC
TRBV5-1	TRBD2	TRBJ2-2	once	CASRPRGGTGELFF	TGCGCCAGCCGCCCCCGGGGAGGGACCGGGGAGCTGTTTTTT
TRBV6-4	.	TRBJ2-1	few	CASSEASGGGNEQFF	TGTGCCAGCAGTGAGGCTAGCGGAGGGGGCAATGAGCAGTTCTTC
TRBV9	.	TRBJ2-3	.	CASSPRGDTQYF	TGTGCCAGCAGCCCCCGAGGAGATACGCAGTATTTT
TRBV24-1	TRBD1	TRBJ2-1	.	CATSETHRGEYNEQFF	TGTGCCACCAGTGAGACTCACAGGGGTGAATACAATGAGCAGTTCTTC
TRBV7-2	.	TRBJ2-5	.	CASSLLLERTQYF	TGTGCCAGCAGCTTATTATTAGAGAGGACCCAGTACTTC
TRBV11-2	.	TRBJ1-1	.	CASSLVGTSNTEAFF	TGTGCCAGCAGCTTAGTAGGGACATCGAACACTGAAGCTTTCTTT
TRBV11-1	TRBD1	TRBJ2-7	.	CASSSRTGGHEQYF	TGTGCCAGCAGCTCAAGGACAGGGGGCCACGAGCAGTACTTC
TRBV7-8	.	TRBJ1-1	few	CASSLGRGNTEAFF	TGTGCCAGCAGCTTGGGCAGGGGTAACACTGAAGCTTTCTTT
TRBV5-1	.	TRBJ1-1	.	CASSLAPGAGEAFF	TGCGCCAGCAGCTTGGCCCCAGGGGCTGGTGAAGCTTTCTTT
TRBV5-4	TRBD2	TRBJ2-7	.	CASSPAGGMYEQYF	TGTGCCAGCAGCCCGGCGGGGGGAATGTACGAGCAGTACTTC
TRBV28	.	TRBJ1-5	.	CASTRSGYSNQPQHF	TGTGCCAGCACCCGTTCGGGATATAGCAATCAGCCCCAGCATTTT
TRBV2	.	TRBJ2-7	.	CASSQTREGPYEQYF	TGTGCCAGCAGCCAAACCAGGGAAGGGCCCTACGAGCAGTACTTC
TRBV27	.	TRBJ2-7	once	CASSILGLAPYEQYF	.
TRBV5-8	.	TRBJ2-7	.	CASRRGRGSYEQYF	TGTGCCAGCCGGCGGGGGCGAGGAAGCTACGAGCAGTACTTC
TRBV27	.	TRBJ2-7	.	CATSSHLGRPGGEQYF	TGTGCCACTTCCTCCCACCTCGGGAGACCTGGGGGGGAGCAGTACTTC
TRBV6-6	TRBD1	TRBJ1-6	few	CASKLRDRASPLHF	TGTGCCAGCAAGTTGAGGGACAGGGCTTCACCCCTCCACTTT
TRBV28	TRBD2	TRBJ2-7	.	CASSLRGVLGARQYF	TGTGCCAGCAGCCTGCGGGGGGTGCTAGGGGCCAGGCAGTACTTC
TRBV27	.	TRBJ1-1	.	CASSFDRSLPAFF	TGTGCCAGCAGCTTTGACAGGAGCCTTCCCGCTTTCTTT